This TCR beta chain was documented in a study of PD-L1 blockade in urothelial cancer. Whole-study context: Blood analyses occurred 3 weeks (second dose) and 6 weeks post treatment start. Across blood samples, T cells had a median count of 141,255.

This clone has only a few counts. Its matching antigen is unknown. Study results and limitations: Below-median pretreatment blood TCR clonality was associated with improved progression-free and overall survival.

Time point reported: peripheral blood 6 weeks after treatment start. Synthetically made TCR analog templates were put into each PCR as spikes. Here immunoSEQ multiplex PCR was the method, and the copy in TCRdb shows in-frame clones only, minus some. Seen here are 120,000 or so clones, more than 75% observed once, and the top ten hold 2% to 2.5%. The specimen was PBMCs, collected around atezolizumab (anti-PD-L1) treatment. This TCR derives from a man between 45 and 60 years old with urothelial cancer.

CDR3 sequence: CASSSSGSFTGELFF. Here the CDR3 DNA reads TGTGCCAGCAGCTCTAGCGGGAGTTTTACCGGGGAGCTGTTTTTT. This sequence joins TRBV9 and TRBJ2-2; the match to TRBD2 covers 10 bases. The ends lost 4 bases at V and 5 bases at J; junction bases unmatched: 5. The CDR3 runs 15 residues. Germline V lookup: CDR1 SGDLS, CDR2 YYNGEE. Drawing the rest from reference TRBV9 and TRBJ2-2, the complete variable domain is DSGVTQTPKHLITATGQRVTLRCSPRSGDLSVYWYQQSLDQGLQFLIQYYNGEERAKGNILERFSAQQFPDLHSELNLSSLELGDSALYFCASSSSGSFTGELFFGEGSRLTVL.